These 27 T cell receptor beta chains were all obtained from the same sample, sequenced in a study of blood T cell repertoires in COVID-19. Some clones are missing from TCRdb's copy, which holds only in-frame ones; the method was immunoSEQ multiplex PCR. The sample holds fewer than 150,000 clones; more than 70% are singletons and the top ten take approximately 4%. Sequenced input: peripheral blood. These receptor sequences come from a human donor in a cohort sampled during active COVID-19.

This clone was observed a few times. The chain carries TRBV28 and TRBJ2-6; 10 bases agree with TRBD1. There are 19 residues in the CDR3. From germline, CDR1 is MDHEN and CDR2 SYDVKM. After removal of 6 bases from V and 0 bases from J, the junction contained 11 bases not matched to a gene. The CDR3 region has the DNA TGTGCCAGCAGAGATTACGGGGACAGGGGCCTCTCTGGGGCCAACGTCCTGACTTTC. Translating gives CASRDYGDRGLSGANVLTF.

The rearrangement uses TRBV30 and TRBJ2-7; D remains unclear. The V gene lost 2 bases and the J gene lost 0 bases, with 8 bases spanning the gap. The CDR3 consists of 13 residues. Germline V gene sequence: CDR1 GTSNPN, CDR2 SVGIG (reference sequence). DNA of the CDR3: TGTGCCTGGAGTTCACAGAGCTCCTACGAGCAGTACTTC. Translating it yields CAWSSQSSYEQYF.

The chain employs TRBV3-1 (or the pseudogene TRBV3-2) and TRBJ2-2; no reliable D call. The CDR3 sequence is 13 residues long. Trimming left V 4 bases short and J 6 bases short, with 9 bases between. CDR1 is LGHDT and CDR2 is YNNKEL in the germline V gene (reference sequence). CDR3 nucleotides: TGTGCCAGCAGCCCCGACGGGTCCGGGGAGCTGTTTTTT. Translating it yields CASSPDGSGELFF.

V is TRBV10-2 and J is TRBJ2-5, with 9 bases aligning to TRBD2. V lost 7 bases, J lost 1 base, and 4 bases stayed unmatched. This CDR3 has 14 amino acids. The germline CDR1 and CDR2 sequences are WSHSY and SAAADI. The CDR3 DNA follows: TGCGCCAGCACAGGCGGGAGGGGCCAAGAGACCCAGTACTTC. Translating gives CASTGGRGQETQYF.

About this clone itself: A read error may account for a junction end that differs from germline. The chain recombines TRBV12-3 or TRBV12-4 with TRBJ2-1; D ambiguous. The CDR3 loop spans 11 amino acids. This chain's CDR3 is CASSSFNEQFF. CDR3 DNA: TGTGCCAGCAGTTCCTTCAATGAGCAGTTCTTC.

The chain recombines TRBV5-5 with TRBJ1-4; tentatively, D is TRBD1 (5 bases). V was shortened by 7 bases and J by 6 bases, with 10 bases between the two germline ends. The germline V gene has CDR1 SGHKS and CDR2 YYEKEE (reference sequence). This CDR3 region has 12 residues. CDR3 nucleotide sequence: TGTGCCAGCCGGGGGTTGGATGAAAAACTGTTTTTT. Protein product: CASRGLDEKLFF.

There are a few counts of this clone. The chain recombines TRBV2 with TRBJ2-2, with 7 bases fitting TRBD1. The germline gives CDR1 SNHLY, CDR2 FYNNEI. This CDR3 comprises 14 residues. The ends lost 6 bases at V and 3 bases at J; junction bases unmatched: 4. This CDR3 reads CASRQGRYTGELFF. CDR3 nucleotide sequence: TGTGCCAGCAGACAGGGGCGGTACACCGGGGAGCTGTTTTTT. The full variable domain, rest sourced from reference TRBV2 and TRBJ2-2, is EPEVTQTPSHQVTQMGQEVILRCVPISNHLYFYWYRQILGQKVEFLVSFYNNEISEKSEIFDDQFSVERPDGSNFTLKIRSTKLEDSAMYFCASRQGRYTGELFFGEGSRLTVL.

V and J are TRBV29-1 and TRBJ2-5; TRBD2 matches 14 bases. Germline CDR1 and CDR2: SQVTM and ANQGSEA. Trimming cost V 0 bases and J 7 bases; bases outside gene matches: 10. The CDR3 extends over 17 amino acids. The CDR3 loop reads CSVEDPGLAGAPGTQYF. The CDR3 nucleotides read TGCAGCGTTGAAGATCCGGGACTAGCGGGAGCCCCCGGGACCCAGTACTTC.

This clone was seen repeatedly, ten times or more. The rearrangement joins TRBV7-2 to TRBJ1-1, with D tentatively TRBD1 (5 bases). The CDR3 has 15 amino acids. CDR1 and CDR2 (germline): SGHTA, FQGNSA. Trimming removed 2 bases at V and 1 base at J, with 11 bases between. The CDR3 nucleotides are TGTGCCAGCAGCTTATGGGGCAGAAAGAACACTGAAGCTTTCTTT. This sequence encodes CASSLWGRKNTEAFF. Full variable domain (outside the CDR3, taken from reference TRBV7-2 and TRBJ1-1): GAGVSQSPSNKVTEKGKDVELRCDPISGHTALYWYRQSLGQGLEFLIYFQGNSAPDKSGLPSDRFSAERTGGSVSTLTIQRTQQEDSAVYLCASSLWGRKNTEAFFGQGTRLTVV.

This clone was recorded a few times. This sequence joins TRBV12-3 or TRBV12-4 and TRBJ2-7, with 8 bases aligning to TRBD1. With 7 bases clipped from V and 0 bases from J, the junction kept 2 bases outside the gene matches. This CDR3 comprises 13 residues. The CDR3 sequence: CASTGQGSYEQYF. The CDR3 DNA is TGTGCCAGCACTGGACAGGGCTCCTACGAGCAGTACTTC.

The chain employs TRBV7-2 and TRBJ2-5; TRBD1 matches at 7 bases. CDR1 is SGHTA and CDR2 is FQGNSA in the germline V gene. The J segment lost 2 bases and the V segment lost 1 base, leaving 4 bases of the junction unmatched. The length of the CDR3 is 15 residues. The CDR3 nucleotides are TGTGCCAGCAGCTTAGTGCGGACAGGACAAGAGACCCAGTACTTC. As protein: CASSLVRTGQETQYF.

This clone has a count of ten or more. The chain carries TRBV4-3 and TRBJ2-1; TRBD2 agrees at 8 bases. Losses at the gene ends were 4 bases for V and 4 bases for J; bases not matched to a gene: 9. Germline values: CDR1 LGHNA, CDR2 YSLEER. CDR3 length: 16 amino acids. CDR3 sequence (DNA): TGCGCCAGCAGCCCTGGGGAACTAGCGGCATACAATGAGCAGTTCTTC. Protein: CASSPGELAAYNEQFF.

The chain has TRBV6-5 and TRBJ2-1; D is uncertain. V shed 10 bases and J shed 8 bases, with 21 bases lying between them. The CDR3 covers 14 residues. CDR1 and CDR2 from the germline V gene are MNHEY and SVGAGI. CDR3: CATRSGVRLDEQFF. CDR3 nucleotide sequence: TGTGCCACCAGATCCGGAGTTAGGCTGGATGAGCAGTTCTTC.

This clone showed up just once. The rearrangement joins TRBV19 to TRBJ2-2; 7 nucleotides agree with TRBD1. Trimming removed 7 bases from V and 7 bases from J; junction bases left unmatched: 6. The CDR3 extends over 13 amino acids. Germline V gene lookup returns CDR1 LNHDA and CDR2 SQIVND (reference sequence). The CDR3 DNA sequence: TGTGCCAGTACCTCGACAGGGATCGGGGAGCTGTTTTTT. Residues: CASTSTGIGELFF.

The rearrangement uses TRBV7-3 and TRBJ1-1; 7 bases are shared with TRBD1. V dropped 3 bases and J dropped 6; count of bases not matched to a gene: 4. CDR1 and CDR2 from the germline V gene are SGHTA and FQGTGA. CDR3 size: 13 residues. DNA of the CDR3: TGTGCCAGCAGCTTCTACAGGGGCGCTGAAGCTTTCTTT. Translation: CASSFYRGAEAFF.

The chain carries TRBV7-2 and TRBJ1-1; D might be TRBD1 (5 bases). This CDR3 contains 16 residues. The V end lost 1 base, the J end lost 0 bases, and 12 bases lay between the germline ends. Germline V gene sequence: CDR1 SGHTA, CDR2 FQGNSA. CDR3 region: CASSLDGRTMNTEAFF. The CDR3 DNA sequence: TGTGCCAGCAGCTTAGATGGACGGACAATGAACACTGAAGCTTTCTTT.

The chain couples TRBV30 to TRBJ2-2; D is unresolved. CDR3 length: 13 amino acids. CDR1 and CDR2 from the germline V gene are GTSNPN and SVGIG (reference sequence). The ends were cut back, 4 bases at V and 2 bases at J, with 8 bases in the middle. CDR3 sequence reads: CAWIYRNTGELFF. CDR3 bases: TGTGCCTGGATATACAGAAACACCGGGGAGCTGTTTTTT.

The chain is built from TRBV5-1 and TRBJ1-4; perhaps TRBD1 as D (6 bases). V gave up 4 bases and J gave up 8 bases, with 15 bases separating them. The CDR3 loop spans 14 amino acids. Germline V gene sequence: CDR1 SGHRS, CDR2 YFSETQ. The DNA for the CDR3 is TGCGCCAGCAGCCCACAGGGAAGGAGGGAAAAACTGTTTTTT. It codes for CASSPQGRREKLFF.

This clone is a singleton in its sample. J is TRBJ2-2 and V is TRBV5-4; tentatively, D is TRBD1 (5 bases). The CDR3 sequence is 15 residues long. The germline V and J ends were trimmed by 4 bases and 1 base, with 11 bases remaining between them. Looked up from germline, CDR1 is SGHNT and CDR2 is YYREEE (reference sequence). The CDR3 spells CASSPGQMNTGELFF. The CDR3 coding sequence is TGTGCCAGCAGCCCCGGACAAATGAACACCGGGGAGCTGTTTTTT. Using reference TRBV5-4 and TRBJ2-2 for the parts outside the CDR3, the full variable domain is ETGVTQSPTHLIKTRGQQVTLRCSSQSGHNTVSWYQQALGQGPQFIFQYYREEENGRGNFPPRFSGLQFPNYSSELNVNALELDDSALYLCASSPGQMNTGELFFGEGSRLTVL.

CDR3 coding DNA: TGTGCCACCAGTGATCCCCGACAGGGGCGCGACTATGGCTACACCTTC. Its translation is CATSDPRQGRDYGYTF. The chain carries TRBV24-1 and TRBJ1-2; 8 nucleotides match TRBD1. With 3 bases clipped from V and 3 bases from J, the junction kept 8 bases outside the gene matches. Germline lookup yields CDR1 KGHDR and CDR2 SFDVKD. The CDR3 totals 16 residues.

Written as DNA, the CDR3 is TGTGCCAGCAGCTTGACTAGGGGCTACACCTTC. Translating gives CASSLTRGYTF. The V gene is TRBV5-5, the J gene TRBJ1-2; D call uncertain. This CDR3 contains 11 residues. Trimming shortened V by 1 base and J by 8 bases, and 6 bases separated the two germline ends. In germline, CDR1 is SGHKS, CDR2 YYEKEE (reference sequence).

This clone was picked up one time. This chain connects TRBV13 to TRBJ2-7; 8 nucleotides agree with TRBD1. CDR1 is PRHDT and CDR2 is FYEKMQ in the germline V gene (reference sequence). The V gene end was trimmed by 0 bases and the J gene end by 2 bases; junction bases not matched to a gene: 0. This CDR3 has 14 residues. This CDR3 reads CASSLGDRAYEQYF. In DNA form, the CDR3 reads TGTGCCAGCAGCTTAGGGGACAGGGCCTACGAGCAGTACTTC.

The chain is built from TRBV7-2 and TRBJ2-1, with TRBD1 as a possible D gene (5 bases). The V gene lost 7 bases and the J gene lost 10 bases, with 20 bases spanning the gap. Germline V gives CDR1 SGHTA, CDR2 FQGNSA. There are 14 residues in the CDR3. Written as DNA, the CDR3 is TGTGCCAGCAAACTGGGGCGTGGCAACACAGAGCAGTTCTTC. Translated, it gives CASKLGRGNTEQFF. Complete variable domain (other parts from reference TRBV7-2 and TRBJ2-1): GAGVSQSPSNKVTEKGKDVELRCDPISGHTALYWYRQSLGQGLEFLIYFQGNSAPDKSGLPSDRFSAERTGGSVSTLTIQRTQQEDSAVYLCASKLGRGNTEQFFGPGTRLTVL.

The V and J genes are TRBV20-1 and TRBJ2-1; D gene uncertain. The CDR3 covers 11 residues. The V gene lost 1 base and the J gene lost 10 bases, with 8 bases spanning the gap. The V gene's germline CDR1 is DFQATT and CDR2 SNEGSKA (reference sequence). For the CDR3, the DNA is TGCAGTGCTAGAGGGTTTACAGAGCAGTTCTTC. This codes for CSARGFTEQFF.

This chain joins TRBV5-1 and TRBJ1-1, with TRBD1 identical over 7 bases. J lost 5 bases, V lost 5 bases, and 6 bases had no gene match. Germline V gene lookup returns CDR1 SGHRS and CDR2 YFSETQ. CDR3 size: 13 residues. The CDR3 spells CASRLGTETEAFF. CDR3 DNA sequence: TGCGCCAGCAGACTCGGGACAGAGACTGAAGCTTTCTTT. Using reference TRBV5-1 and TRBJ1-1 for the parts outside the CDR3, the full variable domain is KAGVTQTPRYLIKTRGQQVTLSCSPISGHRSVSWYQQTPGQGLQFLFEYFSETQRNKGNFPGRFSGRQFSNSRSEMNVSTLELGDSALYLCASRLGTETEAFFGQGTRLTVV.

J is TRBJ1-2 and V is TRBV9; TRBD1 matches 10 bases. CDR1 and CDR2 from the germline V gene are SGDLS and YYNGEE. The CDR3 has 16 residues. The V and J ends lost 3 bases and 8 bases, in that order; junction bases with no gene match: 13. The CDR3: CASSDLSGTGEEGYTF. DNA of the CDR3: TGTGCCAGCAGCGATCTATCCGGGACAGGGGAAGAAGGCTACACCTTC. Together with reference TRBV9 and TRBJ1-2, the CDR3 gives the full variable domain: DSGVTQTPKHLITATGQRVTLRCSPRSGDLSVYWYQQSLDQGLQFLIQYYNGEERAKGNILERFSAQQFPDLHSELNLSSLELGDSALYFCASSDLSGTGEEGYTFGSGTRLTVV.

This chain connects TRBV10-3 to TRBJ1-5; D is undetermined. The germline gives CDR1 ENHRY, CDR2 SYGVKD. This CDR3 spans 13 amino acids. The CDR3 DNA reads TGTGCTAGCGCAAGGGATAGCAATCAGCCCCAGCATTTT. Its translation: CASARDSNQPQHF.